The present TCR beta chain was sequenced within a study of human T cells and chemical hapten exposure. The library tagged individual cDNA molecules with unique molecular identifiers. TCRdb itself ran the reads through MiXCR, one entry per CDR3 protein. The table records 130 to 150 distinct CDR3 sequences, 55% to 70% of them present only once. Described treatment: therapeutic diphenylcyclopropenone sensitization with weekly scalp DPC. The starting material was whole blood, obtained before DPC sensitization or 2, 6, or about 24 weeks after (not recorded which). Receptor source: an adult with alopecia areata. Some clones in this sample may be carry-over from other donors' samples. This table probably holds off-target reads from a library built for another chain.

The J gene is TRBJ2-7, the V gene TRBV7-3; 12 nucleotides agree with TRBD1. The CDR3 consists of 16 residues. V shed 2 bases, J shed 3 bases, and the junction held 5 bases outside the gene matches. The germline V gene has CDR1 SGHTA and CDR2 FQGTGA. The CDR3 bases are TGTGCCAGCAGCTTACTCCGGGACAGGGGGCGCTACGAGCAGTACTTC. It encodes CASSLLRDRGRYEQYF.